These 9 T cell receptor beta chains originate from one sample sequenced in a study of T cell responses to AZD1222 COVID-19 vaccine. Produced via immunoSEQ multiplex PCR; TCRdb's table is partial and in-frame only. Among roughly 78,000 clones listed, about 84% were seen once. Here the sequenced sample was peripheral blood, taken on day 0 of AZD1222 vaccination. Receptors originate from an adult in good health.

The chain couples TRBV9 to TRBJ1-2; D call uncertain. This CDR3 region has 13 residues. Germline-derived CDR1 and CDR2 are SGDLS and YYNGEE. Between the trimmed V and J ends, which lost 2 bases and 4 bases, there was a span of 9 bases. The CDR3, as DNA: TGTGCCAGCAGCGTTGAGGCAGGCTATGGCTACACCTTC. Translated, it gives CASSVEAGYGYTF.

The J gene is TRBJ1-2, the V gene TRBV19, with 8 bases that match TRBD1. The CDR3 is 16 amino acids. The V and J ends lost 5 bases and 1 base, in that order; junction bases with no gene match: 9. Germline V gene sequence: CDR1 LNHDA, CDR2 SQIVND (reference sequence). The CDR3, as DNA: TGTGCCAGTAGTCCCACCCCGGACAGGGTTAACTATGGCTACACCTTC. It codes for CASSPTPDRVNYGYTF.

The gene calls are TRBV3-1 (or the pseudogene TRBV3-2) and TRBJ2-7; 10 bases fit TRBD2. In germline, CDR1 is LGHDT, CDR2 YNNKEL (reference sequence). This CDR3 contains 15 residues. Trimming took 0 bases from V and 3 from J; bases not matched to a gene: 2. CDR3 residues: CASSQDASGGYEQYF. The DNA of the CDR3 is TGTGCCAGCAGCCAAGATGCTAGCGGGGGCTACGAGCAGTACTTC.

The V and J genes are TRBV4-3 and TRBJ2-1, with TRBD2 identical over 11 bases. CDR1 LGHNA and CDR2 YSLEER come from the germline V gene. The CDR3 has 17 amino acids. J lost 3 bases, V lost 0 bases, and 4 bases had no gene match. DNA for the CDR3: TGCGCCAGCAGCCAAGAAACGCTAGCGGGAGGCTACAATGAGCAGTTCTTC. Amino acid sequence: CASSQETLAGGYNEQFF.

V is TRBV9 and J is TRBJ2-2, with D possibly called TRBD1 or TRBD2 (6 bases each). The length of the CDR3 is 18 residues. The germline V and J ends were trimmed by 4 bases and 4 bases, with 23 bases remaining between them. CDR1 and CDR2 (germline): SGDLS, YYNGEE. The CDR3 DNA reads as TGTGCCAGCAGCCCACTCGTAAGGGGGGACGCGGTCACCGGGGAGCTGTTTTTT. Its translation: CASSPLVRGDAVTGELFF.

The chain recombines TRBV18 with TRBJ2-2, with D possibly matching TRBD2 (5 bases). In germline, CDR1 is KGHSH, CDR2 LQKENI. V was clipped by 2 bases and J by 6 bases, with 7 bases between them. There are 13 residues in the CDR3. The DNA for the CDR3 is TGTGCCAGCTCACCAAATAGCGCCGGGGAGCTGTTTTTT. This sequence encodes CASSPNSAGELFF.

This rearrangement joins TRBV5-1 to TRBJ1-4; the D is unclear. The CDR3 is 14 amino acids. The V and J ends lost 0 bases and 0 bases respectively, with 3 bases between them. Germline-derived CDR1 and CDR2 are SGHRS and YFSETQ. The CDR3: CASSLGATNEKLFF. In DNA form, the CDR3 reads TGCGCCAGCAGCTTGGGCGCAACTAATGAAAAACTGTTTTTT. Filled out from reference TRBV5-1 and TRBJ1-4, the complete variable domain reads KAGVTQTPRYLIKTRGQQVTLSCSPISGHRSVSWYQQTPGQGLQFLFEYFSETQRNKGNFPGRFSGRQFSNSRSEMNVSTLELGDSALYLCASSLGATNEKLFFGSGTQLSVL.

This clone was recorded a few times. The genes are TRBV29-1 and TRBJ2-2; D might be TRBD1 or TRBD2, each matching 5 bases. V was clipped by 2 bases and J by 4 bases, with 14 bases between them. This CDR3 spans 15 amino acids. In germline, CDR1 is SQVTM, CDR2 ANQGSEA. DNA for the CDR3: TGCAGCGTTGAACGTTACGGGGCTGGCACCGGGGAGCTGTTTTTT. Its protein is CSVERYGAGTGELFF.

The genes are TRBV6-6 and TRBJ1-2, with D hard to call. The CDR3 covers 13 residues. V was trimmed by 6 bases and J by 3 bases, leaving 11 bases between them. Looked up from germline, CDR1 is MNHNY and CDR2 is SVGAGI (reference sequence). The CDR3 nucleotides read TGTGCCAGCAGCCATGGAAAAGACTATGGCTACACCTTC. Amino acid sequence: CASSHGKDYGYTF.